The 10 T cell receptor beta chains listed next were all sequenced from one sample in a study of shared clonotypes between healthy human individuals. TCRdb's copy holds only in-frame clones and misses some; the assay was immunoSEQ multiplex PCR. In the table there are more than 600,000 clones, around 90% of which are singletons. Terminally differentiated effector memory CD45RA+ cells were left out of the naive CD8 fraction, which was CD45RO-negative and positively selected for CCR7. Material: naive CD8+ T cells sorted from blood. Every receptor here comes from a young man in good health.

The rearrangement joins TRBV7-8 to TRBJ2-7; no clear D. V lost 2 bases and J 0 bases, leaving 8 bases between the germline ends. Germline CDR1 SGHVS, CDR2 FQNEAQ. CDR3 length: 14 amino acids. The CDR3 DNA sequence: TGTGCCAGCAGCTTACTCAGGTACTCCTACGAGCAGTACTTC. This gives the protein CASSLLRYSYEQYF. The full variable domain, with the rest looked up from reference TRBV7-8 and TRBJ2-7, is GAGVSQSPRYKVAKRGQDVALRCDPISGHVSLFWYQQALGQGPEFLTYFQNEAQLDKSGLPSDRFFAERPEGSVSTLKIQRTQQEDSAVYLCASSLLRYSYEQYFGPGTRLTVT.

CDR3 coding DNA: TGTGCCAGCAGTTATACCGGGACAGGCTCTAATCAGCCCCAGCATTTT. This encodes CASSYTGTGSNQPQHF. The chain carries TRBV5-4 and TRBJ1-5; 8 bases are shared with TRBD1. The CDR3 is 16 amino acids. Germline lookup yields CDR1 SGHNT and CDR2 YYREEE (reference sequence). Losses at the gene ends were 5 bases for V and 4 bases for J; bases not matched to a gene: 11.

The rearrangement links TRBV7-9 to TRBJ2-2; D gene ambiguous. This CDR3 comprises 12 residues. Germline V gene sequence: CDR1 SEHNR, CDR2 FQNEAQ (reference sequence). With 5 bases removed from V and 6 bases from J, the gap between germline ends came to 7 bases. CDR3 DNA sequence: TGTGCCAGCAGCCGGTTGGCCGGGGAGCTGTTTTTT. Translation: CASSRLAGELFF.

DNA for the CDR3: TGTGCCAGCGGGTTTTGGGGAGGTGAGCAGTTCTTC. It translates to CASGFWGGEQFF. The V gene is TRBV25-1, the J gene TRBJ2-1, with D perhaps TRBD2 (6 bases). This CDR3 comprises 12 residues. Trimming took off 8 bases at V and 9 bases at J, with 14 bases between the two ends. From germline, CDR1 is MGHDK and CDR2 SYGVNS.

As to this clone: This CDR3 is also generated by other DNA sequences in the sample. The chain links TRBV7-9 to TRBJ2-7; D is undetermined. With 2 bases removed from V and 2 bases from J, the gap between germline ends came to 4 bases. This CDR3 is 12 amino acids long. The germline V gene has CDR1 SEHNR and CDR2 FQNEAQ (reference sequence). The CDR3 sequence is CASSLQAYEQYF. The CDR3 region has the DNA TGTGCCAGCAGCTTACAAGCCTACGAGCAGTACTTC. The full variable domain, completed using reference TRBV7-9 and TRBJ2-7, is DTGVSQNPRHKITKRGQNVTFRCDPISEHNRLYWYRQTLGQGPEFLTYFQNEAQLEKSRLLSDRFSAERPKGSFSTLEIQRTEQGDSAMYLCASSLQAYEQYFGPGTRLTVT.

The chain links TRBV27 to TRBJ1-3; no reliable D call. Germline V gene data show CDR1 as MNHEY and CDR2 as SMNVEV (reference sequence). The germline V and J ends were trimmed by 8 bases and 2 bases, with 19 bases remaining between them. The CDR3 extends over 16 amino acids. CDR3 in DNA: TGTGCCAGCCCTGAGGCCCGGCAAGGAACTGGAAACACCATATATTTT. Its translation is CASPEARQGTGNTIYF.

The gene calls are TRBV19 and TRBJ1-1; 7 bases line up with TRBD1. V gave up 10 bases and J gave up 1 base; unmatched junction bases: 3. Germline CDR1 and CDR2: LNHDA and SQIVND (reference sequence). This CDR3 comprises 12 residues. CDR3 coding DNA: TGTGCCACCAGGACAGGGAACACTGAAGCTTTCTTT. Protein: CATRTGNTEAFF.

V and J are TRBV4-1 and TRBJ2-7; 9 nucleotides agree with TRBD1. CDR3 length: 17 amino acids. The germline CDR1 and CDR2 sequences are MGHRA and YSYEKL. Trimming removed 1 base from V and 3 bases from J; junction bases left unmatched: 10. The CDR3 protein is CASSQGSGDREDYEQYF. The CDR3 nucleotides are TGCGCCAGCAGCCAAGGTTCAGGGGACAGGGAAGACTACGAGCAGTACTTC.

This chain connects TRBV11-2 to TRBJ2-7; 8 positions match TRBD2. The CDR3 has 16 amino acids. Losses at the gene ends were 5 bases for V and 4 bases for J; bases not matched to a gene: 13. Germline CDR1 SGHAT, CDR2 FQNNGV. CDR3 nucleotides: TGTGCCAGCAGCCAACGGGGGGGCGGGAGTCATTACGAGCAGTACTTC. Translation gives CASSQRGGGSHYEQYF.

The chain has TRBV5-5 and TRBJ2-7; D gene unclear. The V end lost 1 base, the J end lost 5 bases, and 7 bases lay between the germline ends. The V gene's germline CDR1 is SGHKS and CDR2 YYEKEE (reference sequence). The CDR3 runs 12 residues. CDR3 nucleotide sequence: TGTGCCAGCAGCTTGTGGGTGGACGAGCAGTACTTC. This gives the protein CASSLWVDEQYF.